This T cell receptor (beta chain) is drawn from a study of OX40 agonist ivuxolimab in advanced cancers. Turning to the study itself: Patients received ivuxolimab, an intravenous treatment, every 2 weeks at 0.01 to 10 mg/kg.

Blood specimens came from baseline, cycle 4 day 1, and cycle 7 day 1. This CDR3 has 17 amino acids. Germline V lookup: CDR1 MNHEY, CDR2 SMNVEV (reference sequence). V lost 1 base to trimming and J lost 2 bases, with 14 bases between them. Profiling relied on immunoSEQ multiplex PCR, and the TCRdb table lists in-frame clones only, not all of them. This table has about 84,000 clones, about 91% appearing once. The sequence was obtained from an adult with an advanced solid tumor such as melanoma, head and neck, liver or kidney cancer. The rearrangement uses TRBV27 and TRBJ1-4; weak D call: TRBD1 (6 bases). This specimen was CD4+ or CD8+ T cells sorted from blood, taken in a trial of the OX40 agonist ivuxolimab. This chain's CDR3 is CASSLFQGRATNEKLFF. CDR3 in DNA: TGTGCCAGCAGTTTATTCCAGGGGCGAGCGACTAATGAAAAACTGTTTTTT.